Below are 21 T cell receptor beta chains sequenced from a single sample in a study of cytomegalovirus exposure and HLA in healthy donors. The study ran its PCR with 60 Vbeta and 13 Jbeta primers. TCRdb's table, derived via immunoSEQ multiplex PCR, lists solely in-frame clones and lacks some. Of 150,000 or so clones listed, over 70% are singletons. The material sequenced was PBMCs. The receptor set was obtained from a man younger than 45 in good health and CMV-seronegative.

V is TRBV2 and J is TRBJ2-4; 9 bases match TRBD1. Looked up from germline, CDR1 is SNHLY and CDR2 is FYNNEI. Trimming removed 4 bases from V and 1 base from J; junction bases left unmatched: 2. The CDR3 is 15 amino acids. The CDR3 DNA sequence: TGTGCCAGCAGTGGGACAGGGGAGGCCAAAAACATTCAGTACTTC. Translation gives CASSGTGEAKNIQYF.

The gene calls are TRBV27 and TRBJ1-1; D not resolved. Per germline, CDR1 MNHEY and CDR2 SMNVEV (reference sequence). The CDR3 is 10 residues long. With 8 bases removed from V and 10 bases from J, the gap between germline ends came to 11 bases. CDR3 amino acids: CASRGERAFF. CDR3 in DNA: TGTGCCAGCCGTGGAGAGCGAGCTTTCTTT.

This chain connects TRBV4-3 to TRBJ2-7, with D possibly matching TRBD2 (6 bases). The CDR3 extends over 13 amino acids. Between the trimmed V and J ends, which lost 1 base and 6 bases, there was a span of 10 bases. Per germline, CDR1 LGHNA and CDR2 YSLEER. CDR3 nucleotide sequence: TGCGCCAGCAGCCAAGGGGGGGTCGGCGAGCAGTACTTC. Translation gives CASSQGGVGEQYF.

This clone has more than one count but fewer than ten. The chain uses TRBV5-4 and TRBJ2-5, with 10 bases identical to TRBD2. J was trimmed by 5 bases and V by 2 bases; bases with no gene match: 3. Per the germline V gene, CDR1 is SGHNT and CDR2 is YYREEE (reference sequence). The CDR3 covers 14 residues. The CDR3: CASSLAGGRETQYF. CDR3 nucleotides: TGTGCCAGCAGCTTAGCGGGGGGGAGGGAGACCCAGTACTTC. The full variable domain, with the rest looked up from reference TRBV5-4 and TRBJ2-5, is ETGVTQSPTHLIKTRGQQVTLRCSSQSGHNTVSWYQQALGQGPQFIFQYYREEENGRGNFPPRFSGLQFPNYSSELNVNALELDDSALYLCASSLAGGRETQYFGPGTRLLVL.

This chain uses TRBV19 with TRBJ1-4, with 8 bases fitting TRBD1. This CDR3 comprises 15 residues. Germline lookup yields CDR1 LNHDA and CDR2 SQIVND (reference sequence). V trimming: 5 bases; J trimming: 7 bases; junction bases outside the gene matches: 9. CDR3 protein: CASSQRQGSAEKLFF. The CDR3 nucleotides read TGTGCCAGTAGTCAACGACAGGGGTCAGCTGAAAAACTGTTTTTT.

V is TRBV5-1 and J is TRBJ2-3, with 8 nucleotides matching TRBD1. Germline loops: CDR1 SGHRS, CDR2 YFSETQ. With 0 bases clipped from V and 6 bases from J, the junction kept 0 bases outside the gene matches. This CDR3 comprises 13 residues. CDR3 sequence reads: CASSLDRGDTQYF. The CDR3 DNA follows: TGCGCCAGCAGCTTGGACAGGGGGGATACGCAGTATTTT. Variable domain in full (rest from reference TRBV5-1 and TRBJ2-3): KAGVTQTPRYLIKTRGQQVTLSCSPISGHRSVSWYQQTPGQGLQFLFEYFSETQRNKGNFPGRFSGRQFSNSRSEMNVSTLELGDSALYLCASSLDRGDTQYFGPGTRLTVL.

The genes are TRBV11-1 and TRBJ2-7, with a possible D match to TRBD1 (5 bases). Germline lookup yields CDR1 SGHAT and CDR2 FQDESV (reference sequence). The CDR3 totals 15 residues. V lost 1 base to trimming and J lost 2 bases, with 12 bases between them. CDR3 bases: TGTGCCAGCAGCTTAGTCCAGGGATCCGCCTACGAGCAGTACTTC. It yields the protein CASSLVQGSAYEQYF.

This clone appeared once. V is TRBV5-1 and J is TRBJ2-6, with TRBD1 as a possible D gene (5 bases). The V and J ends lost 1 base and 0 bases respectively, with 14 bases between them. Germline V CDR1 and CDR2: SGHRS, YFSETQ. The CDR3 runs to 18 residues. The CDR3 DNA reads as TGCGCCAGCAGCTTGACAGGTTTTCCCAGCTCTGGGGCCAACGTCCTGACTTTC. Its translation: CASSLTGFPSSGANVLTF.

This clone was observed once. The chain uses TRBV6-1 and TRBJ2-7; 8 positions agree with TRBD1. CDR1 MNHNS and CDR2 SASEGT come from the germline V gene. The CDR3 is made up of 12 amino acids. V gave up 6 bases and J gave up 5 bases; unmatched junction bases: 3. The CDR3 DNA sequence: TGTGCCAGCAGCGTACAGGGGGACGAGCAGTACTTC. It is translated as CASSVQGDEQYF.

Only one count was recorded for this clone. Other nucleotide sequences in the sample specify the same CDR3. The J gene is TRBJ1-2, the V gene TRBV5-1; D gene ambiguous. The V end was cut by 0 bases, the J end by 4 bases, with 10 bases between. The CDR3 loop spans 14 amino acids. CDR1 is SGHRS, CDR2 YFSETQ, per germline. CDR3 residues: CASSLGEDGYGYTF. In nucleotides, the CDR3 is TGCGCCAGCAGCTTGGGTGAGGATGGCTATGGCTACACCTTC. The full variable domain, with the rest looked up from reference TRBV5-1 and TRBJ1-2, is KAGVTQTPRYLIKTRGQQVTLSCSPISGHRSVSWYQQTPGQGLQFLFEYFSETQRNKGNFPGRFSGRQFSNSRSEMNVSTLELGDSALYLCASSLGEDGYGYTFGSGTRLTVV.

The chain employs TRBV5-1 and TRBJ2-5; D possibly corresponds to TRBD1 (6 bases). Germline CDR1 is SGHRS and CDR2 is YFSETQ. Trimming removed 3 bases from V and 0 bases from J, with 9 bases in between. The CDR3 loop spans 14 amino acids. The CDR3 loop reads CASSWKGDQETQYF. In DNA form, the CDR3 reads TGCGCCAGCAGCTGGAAGGGGGACCAAGAGACCCAGTACTTC.

The chain carries TRBV6-5 and TRBJ2-5; TRBD2 agrees at 7 bases. The junction had 3 bases not matched to a gene; V was cut back by 0 bases and J by 2 bases. Germline values: CDR1 MNHEY, CDR2 SVGAGI. The CDR3 contains 15 residues. Written as DNA, the CDR3 is TGTGCCAGCAGTTACTCGAATAGCGGGCAAGAGACCCAGTACTTC. This encodes CASSYSNSGQETQYF.

Concerning this clone itself: Relative to the germline gene, one junction end is altered; a read error may explain this. The chain joins TRBV7-9 to TRBJ2-3, with 11 bases aligning to TRBD2. Germline V gives CDR1 SEHNR, CDR2 FQNEAQ (reference sequence). This CDR3 region has 18 residues. The CDR3 coding sequence is TGTTCCAGCAGCTTAGTTGGGCTAGCGGGGGGACTCACAGATACGCAGTATTTT. Residues: CSSSLVGLAGGLTDTQYF.

The CDR3 loop is CASSSSGLSVDTQYF. The CDR3 nucleotides are TGCGCCAGCAGCTCCTCCGGACTGTCCGTTGATACGCAGTATTTT. The V gene is TRBV5-1, the J gene TRBJ2-3, with a weak D call TRBD2 (5 bases). The V gene lost 3 bases and the J gene lost 6 bases, with 17 bases spanning the gap. The V gene's germline CDR1 is SGHRS and CDR2 YFSETQ. There are 15 residues in the CDR3.

The chain uses TRBV28 and TRBJ2-7, with TRBD1 matching over 8 bases. V gave up 9 bases and J gave up 3 bases; unmatched junction bases: 10. Germline CDR1 and CDR2: MDHEN and SYDVKM. The CDR3 length is 14 residues. The CDR3 loop is CASGTWDRIYEQYF. CDR3 nucleotides: TGTGCCAGTGGGACTTGGGACAGGATCTACGAGCAGTACTTC.

This clone was recorded once. The V gene is TRBV7-8, the J gene TRBJ2-5; 13 nucleotides agree with TRBD2. The length of the CDR3 is 19 residues. With 9 bases clipped from V and 1 base from J, the junction kept 17 bases outside the gene matches. Germline CDR1 and CDR2: SGHVS and FQNEAQ. In nucleotides, the CDR3 is TGTGCCAGTCAGCGTCAGGGAGGACTAGCGGGGGTCCCCCAAGAGACCCAGTACTTC. Its translation is CASQRQGGLAGVPQETQYF. The whole variable domain, remainder taken from reference TRBV7-8 and TRBJ2-5, is GAGVSQSPRYKVAKRGQDVALRCDPISGHVSLFWYQQALGQGPEFLTYFQNEAQLDKSGLPSDRFFAERPEGSVSTLKIQRTQQEDSAVYLCASQRQGGLAGVPQETQYFGPGTRLLVL.

The J gene is TRBJ2-3, the V gene TRBV30; 10 bases map to TRBD2. The CDR3 is 15 amino acids. Germline V gene sequence: CDR1 GTSNPN, CDR2 SVGIG (reference sequence). V shed 0 bases, J shed 1 base, and the junction held 1 base outside the gene matches. CDR3 residues: CAWSVTSGGTDTQYF. The CDR3, as DNA: TGTGCCTGGAGTGTTACTAGCGGGGGCACAGATACGCAGTATTTT.

This chain uses TRBV4-1 with TRBJ2-3; D is perhaps TRBD2 (6 bases). V lost 3 bases and J 2 bases, leaving 9 bases between the germline ends. Germline V lookup: CDR1 MGHRA, CDR2 YSYEKL. The CDR3 runs 14 residues. CDR3 DNA sequence: TGCGCCAGCAGCCACGGGGGAAACACAGATACGCAGTATTTT. Translating gives CASSHGGNTDTQYF.

The chain combines TRBV5-1 with TRBJ2-2; 10 bases line up with TRBD2. Germline CDR1 reads SGHRS; CDR2 reads YFSETQ. J lost 4 bases, V lost 4 bases, and 7 bases had no gene match. This CDR3 is 16 amino acids long. CDR3 DNA: TGCGCCAGCAGCCTTCCTGGACTAGCGGTCACCGGGGAGCTGTTTTTT. Its translation: CASSLPGLAVTGELFF.

The rearrangement uses TRBV7-9 and TRBJ1-2; 9 nucleotides align to TRBD1. CDR1 is SEHNR, CDR2 FQNEAQ, per germline (reference sequence). This CDR3 has 17 residues. Trimming took 1 base from V and 1 from J; bases not matched to a gene: 7. The CDR3 DNA sequence: TGTGCCAGCAGCTTAGTTGGGACAGGGCTTAATAACTATGGCTACACCTTC. Translated: CASSLVGTGLNNYGYTF.

The chain is built from TRBV27 and TRBJ2-7; D is perhaps TRBD1 (5 bases). V was clipped by 6 bases and J by 6 bases, with 12 bases between them. In germline, CDR1 is MNHEY, CDR2 SMNVEV (reference sequence). The CDR3 covers 12 residues. The CDR3 nucleotides are TGTGCCAGCAGACAAGGGGCGGTCGAGCAGTACTTC. Translating it yields CASRQGAVEQYF.